The 23 T cell receptor beta chains below come from one sample, sequenced in a study of memory CD4+ T cells and cytomegalovirus serostatus. Single viable CD3+CD4+CD8-CD45RO+ cells were sorted as the memory CD4+ T cells. Sequencing used immunoSEQ multiplex PCR; TCRdb keeps in-frame clones, though not all of them. The data show about 41,000 clones, 79% seen once. The source material was memory CD4+ T cells from blood. The source of these receptors is an adult in good health and CMV-seronegative.

The chain couples TRBV6-5 to TRBJ1-5, with D unclear. This CDR3 has 13 residues. The germline V and J ends were trimmed by 1 base and 4 bases, with 5 bases remaining between them. Per the germline V gene, CDR1 is MNHEY and CDR2 is SVGAGI. This chain's CDR3 is CASSYWVNQPQHF. For the CDR3, the DNA is TGTGCCAGCAGTTACTGGGTTAATCAGCCCCAGCATTTT.

The chain carries TRBV19 and TRBJ1-5, with 11 nucleotides matching TRBD1. The CDR3 loop spans 14 amino acids. Germline V gene lookup returns CDR1 LNHDA and CDR2 SQIVND (reference sequence). Germline trimming cut 9 bases from V and 8 bases from J; bases unmatched to any gene: 9. As DNA, the CDR3 is TGTGCCAGCACGGGACAGGGGGGGGGAAAGCCCCAGCATTTT. This sequence encodes CASTGQGGGKPQHF.

This chain links TRBV11-3 with TRBJ2-1; 7 bases line up with TRBD1. The CDR3 has 15 residues. V shed 1 base and J 8 bases; nucleotides not matched to a gene: 8. Germline V gene data show CDR1 as SGHNT and CDR2 as YENEEA. CDR3 sequence: CASSLGSTGSDEQFF. The CDR3 region has the DNA TGTGCCAGCAGCTTAGGGTCGACAGGGTCAGATGAGCAGTTCTTC.

The chain is built from TRBV5-4 and TRBJ2-5, with a possible D match to TRBD2 (5 bases). Germline V lookup: CDR1 SGHNT, CDR2 YYREEE (reference sequence). The CDR3 has 13 amino acids. V lost 4 bases, J lost 2 bases, and 9 bases lay in between. This chain's CDR3 is CASSRTFQETQYF. The CDR3 nucleotides are TGTGCCAGCAGCCGGACTTTTCAAGAGACCCAGTACTTC.

The gene calls are TRBV18 and TRBJ2-3; D tentatively reads TRBD1 or TRBD2 (5 bases each). Trimming took off 3 bases at V and 0 bases at J, with 10 bases between the two ends. The CDR3 is made up of 15 amino acids. Germline-derived CDR1 and CDR2 are KGHSH and LQKENI. CDR3 nucleotide sequence: TGTGCCAGCTCACCCTGGGACGCCAGCACAGATACGCAGTATTTT. Translation: CASSPWDASTDTQYF. Variable domain in full (rest from reference TRBV18 and TRBJ2-3): NAGVMQNPRHLVRRRGQEARLRCSPMKGHSHVYWYRQLPEEGLKFMVYLQKENIIDESGMPKERFSAEFPKEGPSILRIQQVVRGDSAAYFCASSPWDASTDTQYFGPGTRLTVL.

The rearrangement joins TRBV5-1 to TRBJ1-3; the D is unclear. The V end was cut by 6 bases, the J end by 1 base, with 11 bases between. The CDR3 spans 14 residues. CDR1 is SGHRS and CDR2 is YFSETQ in the germline V gene. In DNA form, the CDR3 reads TGCGCCAGCACCCCCGGGCAATCTGGAAACACCATATATTTT. Translated: CASTPGQSGNTIYF.

V and J are TRBV5-6 and TRBJ2-7; 7 bases align to TRBD1. The CDR3 runs to 16 residues. J was trimmed by 5 bases and V by 4 bases; bases with no gene match: 15. Germline lookup yields CDR1 SGHDT and CDR2 YYEEEE. CDR3 in DNA: TGTGCCAGCAGCCCGGTTTTGTCAGGGGGTACCCACGAGCAGTACTTC. Protein sequence: CASSPVLSGGTHEQYF. Using reference TRBV5-6 and TRBJ2-7 for the parts outside the CDR3, the full variable domain is DAGVTQSPTHLIKTRGQQVTLRCSPKSGHDTVSWYQQALGQGPQFIFQYYEEEERQRGNFPDRFSGHQFPNYSSELNVNALLLGDSALYLCASSPVLSGGTHEQYFGPGTRLTVT.

The V and J genes are TRBV30 and TRBJ2-2, with D maybe TRBD1 (5 bases). CDR1 GTSNPN and CDR2 SVGIG come from the germline V gene (reference sequence). This CDR3 is built from 15 residues. V dropped 2 bases and J dropped 0 bases, with 10 bases sitting between them. The CDR3 sequence is CAWSRAGPNTGELFF. The CDR3 coding sequence is TGTGCCTGGAGTAGGGCAGGGCCGAACACCGGGGAGCTGTTTTTT.

This sequence joins TRBV7-7 and TRBJ2-5; 8 bases line up with TRBD2. In germline, CDR1 is SSHAT, CDR2 FNYEAQ (reference sequence). This CDR3 has 14 residues. The CDR3 spells CATGGEGWKETQYF. The CDR3 nucleotides read TGTGCTACGGGAGGGGAAGGTTGGAAAGAGACCCAGTACTTC.

V gene TRBV7-8 combines with J gene TRBJ2-2, with D uncertain. CDR1 and CDR2 (germline): SGHVS, FQNEAQ. The CDR3 is made up of 15 amino acids. V was clipped by 5 bases and J by 0 bases, with 10 bases between them. CDR3 DNA sequence: TGTGCCAGCAGCCGCCGATGGTCGAACACCGGGGAGCTGTTTTTT. It encodes CASSRRWSNTGELFF.

The J gene is TRBJ2-5, the V gene TRBV4-2; D call uncertain. CDR3 length equals 14 residues. Deletions cut 1 base from V and 2 bases from J, with 8 bases between. CDR1 is LGHNA and CDR2 is YNFKEQ in the germline V gene. In DNA form, the CDR3 reads TGTGCCAGCAGCCAAGGGTTCGGACAAGAGACCCAGTACTTC. Residues: CASSQGFGQETQYF.

V gene TRBV5-8 combines with J gene TRBJ2-3, with 10 bases identical to TRBD1. The CDR3 has 17 residues. Unmatched junction bases numbered 4, after V lost 0 bases and J lost 0 bases. Germline loops: CDR1 SGHTS, CDR2 YDEGEE. This CDR3 is CASSLGTGGLSTDTQYF. The CDR3 DNA reads as TGTGCCAGCAGCTTGGGGACAGGGGGTTTAAGCACAGATACGCAGTATTTT. Complete variable domain (other parts from reference TRBV5-8 and TRBJ2-3): EAGVTQSPTHLIKTRGQQATLRCSPISGHTSVYWYQQALGLGLQFLLWYDEGEERNRGNFPPRFSGRQFPNYSSELNVNALELEDSALYLCASSLGTGGLSTDTQYFGPGTRLTVL.

The genes are TRBV6-1 and TRBJ1-2; weak D call: TRBD1 (5 bases). The CDR3 sequence is 14 residues long. Germline CDR1 reads MNHNS; CDR2 reads SASEGT. Trimming cost V 2 bases and J 3 bases, with 10 bases left between them. The CDR3: CASSEFGGDYGYTF. The CDR3, as DNA: TGTGCCAGCAGTGAATTTGGGGGGGACTATGGCTACACCTTC.

The chain has TRBV9 and TRBJ2-7, with D possibly TRBD1 on 6 matching bases. V lost 4 bases to trimming and J lost 0 bases, with 14 bases between them. CDR3 length equals 15 residues. Per germline, CDR1 SGDLS and CDR2 YYNGEE. The CDR3 loop is CASSPKRTVSYEQYF. The CDR3 nucleotides read TGTGCCAGCAGCCCTAAACGGACAGTCTCCTACGAGCAGTACTTC.

The chain recombines TRBV7-9 with TRBJ1-6; 8 bases line up with TRBD1. The CDR3 runs 15 residues. Germline values: CDR1 SEHNR, CDR2 FQNEAQ (reference sequence). V shed 4 bases and J 10 bases; nucleotides not matched to a gene: 9. The CDR3 spells CASSSDRGVWSPLHF. The CDR3 region has the DNA TGTGCCAGCAGCTCAGACAGGGGAGTATGGTCACCCCTCCACTTT.

The rearrangement links TRBV18 to TRBJ1-4, with a weak D call TRBD1 (5 bases). The CDR3 spans 14 residues. Trimming cost V 6 bases and J 8 bases, with 16 bases left between them. CDR1 and CDR2 from the germline V gene are KGHSH and LQKENI. The CDR3 DNA follows: TGTGCCAGCTCTGACCGGCAGGGCGGCGAAAAACTGTTTTTT. Amino acids: CASSDRQGGEKLFF. Complete variable domain (other parts from reference TRBV18 and TRBJ1-4): NAGVMQNPRHLVRRRGQEARLRCSPMKGHSHVYWYRQLPEEGLKFMVYLQKENIIDESGMPKERFSAEFPKEGPSILRIQQVVRGDSAAYFCASSDRQGGEKLFFGSGTQLSVL.

This chain connects TRBV5-1 to TRBJ1-1; the D gene is possibly TRBD1 (6 bases). CDR3 length: 15 amino acids. V lost 0 bases to trimming and J lost 8 bases, with 17 bases between them. Germline values: CDR1 SGHRS, CDR2 YFSETQ. This CDR3 is CASSLVGGGQGEAFF. The CDR3 DNA is TGCGCCAGCAGCTTGGTAGGGGGGGGCCAGGGGGAAGCTTTCTTT.

The V and J genes are TRBV18 and TRBJ1-1; D may be TRBD1 (6 bases). The CDR3 is 14 residues long. V was shortened by 6 bases and J by 1 base, with 12 bases between the two germline ends. CDR1 KGHSH and CDR2 LQKENI come from the germline V gene. Here the CDR3 DNA reads TGTGCCAGCTCGCAGGGGCAGCAGAACACTGAAGCTTTCTTT. Translating gives CASSQGQQNTEAFF.

V is TRBV7-9 and J is TRBJ1-4, with D perhaps TRBD1 (6 bases). V lost 6 bases to trimming and J lost 6 bases, with 14 bases between them. The CDR3 sequence is 14 residues long. Germline V CDR1 and CDR2: SEHNR, FQNEAQ (reference sequence). CDR3 coding DNA: TGTGCCAGCAGGCTGGGGGCAGGGGATGAAAAACTGTTTTTT. Translated: CASRLGAGDEKLFF. Supplemented by reference TRBV7-9 and TRBJ1-4, the full variable domain reads DTGVSQNPRHKITKRGQNVTFRCDPISEHNRLYWYRQTLGQGPEFLTYFQNEAQLEKSRLLSDRFSAERPKGSFSTLEIQRTEQGDSAMYLCASRLGAGDEKLFFGSGTQLSVL.

The chain couples TRBV18 to TRBJ2-7, with D maybe TRBD1 (6 bases). Germline V CDR1 and CDR2: KGHSH, LQKENI. V was pared by 6 bases and J by 2 bases, with 14 bases between. CDR3 length: 14 residues. For the CDR3, the DNA is TGTGCCAGCTCCCCCAACAGGGAACCCTACGAGCAGTACTTC. It is translated as CASSPNREPYEQYF.

Here the CDR3 reads CASSLLGVSTEAFF. Written as DNA, the CDR3 is TGTGCCAGCAGCTTATTGGGTGTGAGCACTGAAGCTTTCTTT. The chain uses TRBV7-3 and TRBJ1-1; D is uncertain. Trimming removed 2 bases from V and 4 bases from J, with 11 bases in between. This CDR3 is built from 14 residues. CDR1 SGHTA and CDR2 FQGTGA come from the germline V gene.

This clone was counted once. This chain connects TRBV6-6 to TRBJ1-2, with D unclear. Between the trimmed V and J ends, which lost 0 bases and 3 bases, there was a span of 8 bases. CDR1 is MNHNY and CDR2 is SVGAGI in the germline V gene (reference sequence). The CDR3 length is 14 residues. The CDR3 DNA follows: TGTGCCAGCAGTTACTCGACAACAGACTATGGCTACACCTTC. Protein sequence: CASSYSTTDYGYTF.

V gene TRBV19 combines with J gene TRBJ2-2; D possibly matches TRBD1 or TRBD2 (6 bases each). The V end lost 4 bases, the J end lost 2 bases, and 14 bases lay between the germline ends. The CDR3 totals 16 residues. The germline gives CDR1 LNHDA, CDR2 SQIVND (reference sequence). The CDR3 protein is CASSRGRGLNTGELFF. The CDR3 DNA follows: TGTGCCAGTAGTAGGGGCAGGGGACTTAACACCGGGGAGCTGTTTTTT.